These 5 T cell receptor beta chains came from one sample sequenced in a study of T cell responses to AZD1222 COVID-19 vaccine. The protocol was immunoSEQ multiplex PCR, while the TCRdb copy is restricted to in-frame clones and leaves out a portion. The repertoire holds fewer than 110,000 clones, with roughly nine tenths as singletons. The source material was peripheral blood, sampled on day 0 of AZD1222 vaccination. The receptors originated from an adult in good health.

This clone has only one observation. This sequence joins TRBV7-2 and TRBJ1-2; 10 bases agree with TRBD1. Losses at the gene ends were 6 bases for V and 5 bases for J; bases not matched to a gene: 3. CDR1 SGHTA and CDR2 FQGNSA come from the germline V gene. There are 13 residues in the CDR3. CDR3 sequence (DNA): TGTGCCAGCAGTCCGGGACAGGGGTATGGCTACACCTTC. It codes for CASSPGQGYGYTF.

The V and J genes are TRBV4-2 and TRBJ1-3; D uncertain. V shed 4 bases and J shed 4 bases, with 14 bases lying between them. The germline CDR1 and CDR2 sequences are LGHNA and YNFKEQ. The CDR3 extends over 15 amino acids. For the CDR3, the DNA is TGTGCCAGCAGCCCGAGATCGGGCAAGGGAAACACCATATATTTT. It codes for CASSPRSGKGNTIYF.

The chain is built from TRBV7-6 and TRBJ1-1; no firm D call. Trimming left V 0 bases short and J 0 bases short, with 11 bases between. Germline V gives CDR1 SGHVS, CDR2 FNYEAQ. This CDR3 region has 16 residues. The DNA for the CDR3 is TGTGCCAGCAGCTTAGCGGGTGGGCAGGTGAACACTGAAGCTTTCTTT. It codes for CASSLAGGQVNTEAFF. Full variable domain (remainder filled in from reference TRBV7-6 and TRBJ1-1): GAGVSQSPRYKVTKRGQDVALRCDPISGHVSLYWYRQALGQGPEFLTYFNYEAQQDKSGLPNDRFSAERPEGSISTLTIQRTEQRDSAMYRCASSLAGGQVNTEAFFGQGTRLTVV.

The genes are TRBV5-1 and TRBJ2-5; D remains ambiguous. The CDR3 is made up of 12 amino acids. Per germline, CDR1 SGHRS and CDR2 YFSETQ. V was trimmed by 4 bases and J by 4 bases, leaving 8 bases between them. The CDR3, as DNA: TGCGCCAGCAGCCAAAACGGAGAGACCCAGTACTTC. Its protein product is CASSQNGETQYF.

V usage is TRBV7-3 and J usage is TRBJ2-7; 9 bases align to TRBD1. This CDR3 contains 13 residues. CDR1 is SGHTA, CDR2 FQGTGA, per germline. Losses at the gene ends were 5 bases for V and 5 bases for J; bases not matched to a gene: 4. The CDR3 coding sequence is TGTGCCAGCAGCAACGGACAGGGGCACGAGCAGTACTTC. Encoded protein: CASSNGQGHEQYF.